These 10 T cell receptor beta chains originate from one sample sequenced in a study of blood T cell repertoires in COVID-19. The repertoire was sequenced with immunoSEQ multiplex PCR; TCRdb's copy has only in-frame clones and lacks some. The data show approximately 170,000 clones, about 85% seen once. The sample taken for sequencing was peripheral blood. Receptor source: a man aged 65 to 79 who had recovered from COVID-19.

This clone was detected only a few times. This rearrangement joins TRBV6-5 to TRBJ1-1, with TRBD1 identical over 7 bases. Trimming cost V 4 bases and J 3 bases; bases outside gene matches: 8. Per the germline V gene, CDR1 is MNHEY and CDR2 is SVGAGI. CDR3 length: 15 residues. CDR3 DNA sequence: TGTGCCAGCAGTTTCTCCATCAGGGGGTACACTGAAGCTTTCTTT. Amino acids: CASSFSIRGYTEAFF.

CDR3 in amino acids: CASSLMDREAFF. Written as DNA, the CDR3 is TGTGCCAGCAGCCTCATGGACAGGGAAGCTTTCTTT. The chain employs TRBV3-1 (or the pseudogene TRBV3-2) and TRBJ1-1, with TRBD1 matching over 7 bases. The junction had 4 bases not matched to a gene; V was cut back by 4 bases and J by 8 bases. Germline V gene sequence: CDR1 LGHDT, CDR2 YNNKEL (reference sequence). This CDR3 contains 12 residues.

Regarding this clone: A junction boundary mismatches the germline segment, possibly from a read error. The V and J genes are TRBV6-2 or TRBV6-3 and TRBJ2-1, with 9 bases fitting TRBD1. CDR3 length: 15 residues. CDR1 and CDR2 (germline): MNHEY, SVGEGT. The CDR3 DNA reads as TGTGCCGGCAGTTATAGACAGGGGGACGCCAATGAGCAGTTCTTC. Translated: CAGSYRQGDANEQFF.

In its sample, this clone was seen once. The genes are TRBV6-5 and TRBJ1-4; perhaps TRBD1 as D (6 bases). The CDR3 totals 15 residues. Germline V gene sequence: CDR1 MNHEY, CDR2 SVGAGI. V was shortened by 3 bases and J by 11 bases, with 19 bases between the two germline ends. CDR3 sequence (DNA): TGTGCCAGCAGTTATTCAGGGGCAATTAGGGAGAAACTGTTTTTT. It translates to CASSYSGAIREKLFF.

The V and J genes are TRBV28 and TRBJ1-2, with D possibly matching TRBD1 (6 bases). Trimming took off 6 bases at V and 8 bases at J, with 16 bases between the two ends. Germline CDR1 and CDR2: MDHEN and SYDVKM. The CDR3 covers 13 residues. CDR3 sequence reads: CASSSGQLVGYTF. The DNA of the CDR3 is TGTGCCAGCAGCTCCGGACAGTTGGTAGGCTACACCTTC.

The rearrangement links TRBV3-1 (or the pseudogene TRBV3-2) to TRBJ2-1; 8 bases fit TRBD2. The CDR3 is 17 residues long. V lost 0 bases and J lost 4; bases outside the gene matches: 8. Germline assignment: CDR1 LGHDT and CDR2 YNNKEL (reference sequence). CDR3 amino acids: CASSQDIKASGYNEQFF. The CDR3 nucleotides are TGTGCCAGCAGCCAAGATATAAAGGCTAGCGGGTACAATGAGCAGTTCTTC.

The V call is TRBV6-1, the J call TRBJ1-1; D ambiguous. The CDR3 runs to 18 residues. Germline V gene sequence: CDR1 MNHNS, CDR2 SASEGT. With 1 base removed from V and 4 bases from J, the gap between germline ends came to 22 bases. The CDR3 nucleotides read TGTGCCAGCAGTGAAGTTGCGGGCCTTATTGGGTGGGTCACTGAAGCTTTCTTT. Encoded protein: CASSEVAGLIGWVTEAFF.

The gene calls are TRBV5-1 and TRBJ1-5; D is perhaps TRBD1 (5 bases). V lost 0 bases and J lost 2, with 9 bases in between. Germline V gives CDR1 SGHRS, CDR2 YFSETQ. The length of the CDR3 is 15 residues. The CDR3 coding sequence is TGCGCCAGCAGCTTGGGTTCGGGGGGCAATCAGCCCCAGCATTTT. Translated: CASSLGSGGNQPQHF.

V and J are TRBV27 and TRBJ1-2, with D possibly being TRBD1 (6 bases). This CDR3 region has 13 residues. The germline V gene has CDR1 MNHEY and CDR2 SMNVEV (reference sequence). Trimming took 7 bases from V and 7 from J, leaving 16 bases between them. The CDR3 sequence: CASMGAGLVGYTF. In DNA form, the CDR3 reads TGTGCCAGCATGGGGGCAGGACTCGTTGGCTACACCTTC.

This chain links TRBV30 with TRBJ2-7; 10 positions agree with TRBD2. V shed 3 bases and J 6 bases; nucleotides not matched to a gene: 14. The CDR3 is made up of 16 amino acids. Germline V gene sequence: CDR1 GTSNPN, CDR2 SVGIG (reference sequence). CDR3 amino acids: CAWSGSGASGSAEQYF. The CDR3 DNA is TGTGCCTGGAGCGGGAGCGGGGCTAGCGGGAGTGCCGAGCAGTACTTC.